The sample holds many counts of the clone carrying this TCR beta chain. MiXCR, run by TCRdb on the RT-PCR reads, gives a single entry per CDR3 protein. This sample yields a few hundred thousand distinct CDR3 sequences, of which roughly an eighth are seen a single time; roughly 12% belongs to the top ten. These data come from a study of patients and donors after allogeneic stem cell transplantation. V was clipped by 1 base and J by 2 bases, with 11 bases between them. Germline lookup yields CDR1 DFQATT and CDR2 SNEGSKA (reference sequence). This CDR3 is built from 14 residues. The genes are TRBV20-1 and TRBJ1-2, with D perhaps matching TRBD1 (5 bases). Material: blood, either unsorted or a sorted T cell fraction (not recorded which). The origin of this receptor is a human donor who was either an allogeneic HSCT recipient or a stem cell or donor lymphocyte infusion donor (not recorded which). It is not recorded whose cells these are; they may come from a transplant donor. The CDR3 sequence: CSARVAGTNYGYTF. The DNA for the CDR3 is TGCAGTGCTAGAGTAGCTGGGACCAACTATGGCTACACCTTC.